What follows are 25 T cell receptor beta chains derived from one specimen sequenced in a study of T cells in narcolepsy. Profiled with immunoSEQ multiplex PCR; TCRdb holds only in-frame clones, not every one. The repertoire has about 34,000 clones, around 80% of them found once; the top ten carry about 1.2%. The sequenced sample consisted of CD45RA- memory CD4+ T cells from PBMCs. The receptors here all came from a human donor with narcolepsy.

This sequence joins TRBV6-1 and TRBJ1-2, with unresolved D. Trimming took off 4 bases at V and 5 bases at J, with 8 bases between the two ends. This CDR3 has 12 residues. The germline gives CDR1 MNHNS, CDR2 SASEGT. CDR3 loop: CASSASRYGYTF. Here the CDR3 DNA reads TGTGCCAGCAGTGCTTCCCGGTATGGCTACACCTTC.

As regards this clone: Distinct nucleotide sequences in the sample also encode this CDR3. CDR3 region: CASSNRKGQNTEAFF. The CDR3 DNA reads as TGTGCCAGCAGCAACCGGAAGGGACAGAACACTGAAGCTTTCTTT. The V and J genes are TRBV6-6 and TRBJ1-1, with D tentatively TRBD1 (6 bases). Germline V CDR1 and CDR2: MNHNY, SVGAGI (reference sequence). The CDR3 totals 15 residues. V was cut by 6 bases and J by 1 base, with 15 bases left in between.

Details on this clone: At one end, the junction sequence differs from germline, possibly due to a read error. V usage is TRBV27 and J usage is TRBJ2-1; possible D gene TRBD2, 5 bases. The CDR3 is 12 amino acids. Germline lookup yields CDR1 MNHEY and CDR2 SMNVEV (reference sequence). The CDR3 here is CASSTSIAHWVF. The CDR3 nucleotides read TGTGCCAGCAGTACTAGTATAGCTCATTGGGTCTTC.

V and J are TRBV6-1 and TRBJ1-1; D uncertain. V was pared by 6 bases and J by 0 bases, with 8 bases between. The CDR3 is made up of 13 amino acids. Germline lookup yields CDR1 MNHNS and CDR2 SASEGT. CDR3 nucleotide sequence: TGTGCCAGCAGGAAGGTGATGAACACTGAAGCTTTCTTT. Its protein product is CASRKVMNTEAFF.

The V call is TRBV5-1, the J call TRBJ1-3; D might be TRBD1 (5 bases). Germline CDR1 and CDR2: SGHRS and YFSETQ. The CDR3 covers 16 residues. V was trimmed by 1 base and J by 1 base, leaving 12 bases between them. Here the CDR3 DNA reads TGCGCCAGCAGCTTGAAAGGGCAGGGTTCTGGAAACACCATATATTTT. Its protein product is CASSLKGQGSGNTIYF. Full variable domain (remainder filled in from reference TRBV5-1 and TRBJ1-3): KAGVTQTPRYLIKTRGQQVTLSCSPISGHRSVSWYQQTPGQGLQFLFEYFSETQRNKGNFPGRFSGRQFSNSRSEMNVSTLELGDSALYLCASSLKGQGSGNTIYFGEGSWLTVV.

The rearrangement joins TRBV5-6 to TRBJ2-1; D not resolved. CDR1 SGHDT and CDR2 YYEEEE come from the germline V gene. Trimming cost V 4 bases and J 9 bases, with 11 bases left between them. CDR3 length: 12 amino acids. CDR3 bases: TGTGCCAGCAGCCACCAAATAGGTGAGCAGTTCTTC. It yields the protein CASSHQIGEQFF.

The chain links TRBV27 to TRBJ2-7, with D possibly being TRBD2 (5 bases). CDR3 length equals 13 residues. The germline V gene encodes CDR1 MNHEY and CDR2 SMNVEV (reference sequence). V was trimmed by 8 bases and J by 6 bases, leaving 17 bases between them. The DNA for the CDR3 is TGTGCCAGCCATAATGATTTAGGAGGCGAGCAGTACTTC. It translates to CASHNDLGGEQYF.

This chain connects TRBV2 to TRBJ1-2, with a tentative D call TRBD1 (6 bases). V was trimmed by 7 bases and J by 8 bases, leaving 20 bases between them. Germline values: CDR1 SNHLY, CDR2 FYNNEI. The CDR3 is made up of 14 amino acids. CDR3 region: CASNFDRSNGGYTF. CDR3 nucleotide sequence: TGTGCCAGCAACTTCGACAGGTCAAATGGGGGCTACACCTTC.

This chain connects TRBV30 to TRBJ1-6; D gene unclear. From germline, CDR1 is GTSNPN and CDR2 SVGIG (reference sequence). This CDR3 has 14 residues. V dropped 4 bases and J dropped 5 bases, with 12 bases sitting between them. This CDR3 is CAWTLNWHNSPLHF. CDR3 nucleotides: TGTGCCTGGACTCTAAACTGGCATAATTCACCCCTCCACTTT.

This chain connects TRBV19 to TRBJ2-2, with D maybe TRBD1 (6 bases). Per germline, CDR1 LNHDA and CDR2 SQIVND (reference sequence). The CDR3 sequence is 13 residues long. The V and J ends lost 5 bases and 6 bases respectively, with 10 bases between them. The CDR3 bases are TGTGCCAGTAGTTCGAGGACAGCCGGGGAGCTGTTTTTT. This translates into CASSSRTAGELFF.

The CDR3 sequence: CASSGGLRLYGYTF. Written as DNA, the CDR3 is TGTGCCAGCAGTGGAGGTTTGAGACTCTATGGCTACACCTTC. This chain uses TRBV28 with TRBJ1-2; no clear D. CDR1 and CDR2 (germline): MDHEN, SYDVKM. This CDR3 is 14 amino acids long. V shed 5 bases and J shed 4 bases, with 14 bases lying between them.

In DNA, the CDR3 is TGTGCCAGCAGCTTAGCGGGGGGCTCCGATACGCAGTATTTT. Translation gives CASSLAGGSDTQYF. V usage is TRBV7-2 and J usage is TRBJ2-3; D may be TRBD1 or TRBD2 (6 bases each). The CDR3 has 14 amino acids. Germline values: CDR1 SGHTA, CDR2 FQGNSA. V was cut by 0 bases and J by 6 bases, with 10 bases left in between.

CDR3 bases: TGCGGAGGGTCAGGGTTCGTCGATGAAAAACTGTTTTTT. Its translation is CGGSGFVDEKLFF. The chain uses TRBV29-1 and TRBJ1-4; tentative D call: TRBD1 (5 bases). The CDR3 has 13 residues. In germline, CDR1 is SQVTM, CDR2 ANQGSEA.

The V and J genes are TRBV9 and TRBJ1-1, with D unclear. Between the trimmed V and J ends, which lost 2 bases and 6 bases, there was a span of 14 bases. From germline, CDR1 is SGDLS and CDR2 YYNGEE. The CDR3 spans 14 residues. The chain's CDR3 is CASSVLETGAEAFF. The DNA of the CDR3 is TGTGCCAGCAGCGTGCTTGAAACCGGGGCTGAAGCTTTCTTT.

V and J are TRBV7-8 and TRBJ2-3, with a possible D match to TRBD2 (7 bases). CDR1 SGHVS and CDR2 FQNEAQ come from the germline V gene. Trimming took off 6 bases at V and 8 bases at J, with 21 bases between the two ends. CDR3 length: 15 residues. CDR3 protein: CASSKEGGAAGTQYF. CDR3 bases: TGTGCCAGCAGTAAGGAAGGGGGGGCTGCTGGTACGCAGTATTTT.

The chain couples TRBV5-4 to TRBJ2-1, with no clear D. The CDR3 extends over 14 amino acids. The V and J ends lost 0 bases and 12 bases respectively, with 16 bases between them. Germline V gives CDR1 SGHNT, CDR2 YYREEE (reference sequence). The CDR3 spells CASSLGVAKAGQFF. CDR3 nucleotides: TGTGCCAGCAGCTTGGGCGTGGCCAAAGCCGGGCAGTTCTTC.

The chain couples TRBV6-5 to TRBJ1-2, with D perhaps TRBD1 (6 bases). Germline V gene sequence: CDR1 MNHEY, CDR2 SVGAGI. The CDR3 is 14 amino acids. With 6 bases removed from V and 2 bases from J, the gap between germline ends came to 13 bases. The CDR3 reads CASREPGDNYGYTF. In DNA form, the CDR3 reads TGTGCCAGCAGGGAACCAGGGGACAACTATGGCTACACCTTC.

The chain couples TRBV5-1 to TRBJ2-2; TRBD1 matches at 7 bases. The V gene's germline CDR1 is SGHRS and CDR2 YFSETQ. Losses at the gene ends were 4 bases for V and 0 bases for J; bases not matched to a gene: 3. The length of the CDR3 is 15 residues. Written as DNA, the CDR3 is TGCGCCAGCAGCCGGGACAGCACGAACACCGGGGAGCTGTTTTTT. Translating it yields CASSRDSTNTGELFF.

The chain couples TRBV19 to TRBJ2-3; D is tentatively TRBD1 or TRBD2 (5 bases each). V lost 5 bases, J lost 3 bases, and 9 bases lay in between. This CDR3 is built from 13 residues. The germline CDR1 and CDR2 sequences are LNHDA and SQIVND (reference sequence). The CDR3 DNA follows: TGTGCCAGTAGTCCAGGGAGAACAGATACGCAGTATTTT. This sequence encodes CASSPGRTDTQYF.

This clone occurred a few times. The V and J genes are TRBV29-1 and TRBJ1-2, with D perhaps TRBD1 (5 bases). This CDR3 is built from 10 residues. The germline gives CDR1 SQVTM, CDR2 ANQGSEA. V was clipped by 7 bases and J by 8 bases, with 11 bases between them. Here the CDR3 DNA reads TGCAGCGGGGGCGGGGGAGGCTACACCTTC. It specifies CSGGGGGYTF.

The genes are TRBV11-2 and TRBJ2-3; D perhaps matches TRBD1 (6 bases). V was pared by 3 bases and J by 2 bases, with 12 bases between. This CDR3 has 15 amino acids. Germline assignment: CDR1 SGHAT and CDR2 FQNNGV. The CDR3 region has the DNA TGTGCCAGCAGCTTCCAGGGGACCAACACAGATACGCAGTATTTT. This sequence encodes CASSFQGTNTDTQYF. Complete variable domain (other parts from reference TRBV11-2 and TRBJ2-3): EAGVAQSPRYKIIEKRQSVAFWCNPISGHATLYWYQQILGQGPKLLIQFQNNGVVDDSQLPKDRFSAERLKGVDSTLKIQPAKLEDSAVYLCASSFQGTNTDTQYFGPGTRLTVL.

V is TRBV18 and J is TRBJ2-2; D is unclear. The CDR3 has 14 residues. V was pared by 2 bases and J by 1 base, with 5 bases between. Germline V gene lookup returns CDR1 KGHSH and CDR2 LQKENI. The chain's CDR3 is CASSPMGNTGELFF. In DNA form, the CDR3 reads TGTGCCAGCTCACCAATGGGGAACACCGGGGAGCTGTTTTTT.

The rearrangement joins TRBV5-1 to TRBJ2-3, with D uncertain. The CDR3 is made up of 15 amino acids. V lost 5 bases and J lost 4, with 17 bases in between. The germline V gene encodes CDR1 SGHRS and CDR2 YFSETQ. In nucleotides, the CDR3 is TGCGCCAGCAGTTCGGAAGGACGTCAGGCAGATACGCAGTATTTT. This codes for CASSSEGRQADTQYF. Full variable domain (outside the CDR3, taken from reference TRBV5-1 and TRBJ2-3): KAGVTQTPRYLIKTRGQQVTLSCSPISGHRSVSWYQQTPGQGLQFLFEYFSETQRNKGNFPGRFSGRQFSNSRSEMNVSTLELGDSALYLCASSSEGRQADTQYFGPGTRLTVL.

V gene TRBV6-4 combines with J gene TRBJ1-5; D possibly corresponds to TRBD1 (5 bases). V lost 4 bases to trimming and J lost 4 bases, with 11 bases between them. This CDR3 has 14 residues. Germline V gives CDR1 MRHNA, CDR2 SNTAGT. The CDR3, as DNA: TGTGCCAGCAGTGCTAGGGGAGGAAATCAGCCCCAGCATTTT. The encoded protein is CASSARGGNQPQHF.

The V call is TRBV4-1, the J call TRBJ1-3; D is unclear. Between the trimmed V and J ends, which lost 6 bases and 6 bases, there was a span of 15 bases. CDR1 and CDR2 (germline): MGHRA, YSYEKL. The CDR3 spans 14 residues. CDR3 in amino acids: CASRGPGSENTIYF. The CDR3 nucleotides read TGCGCCAGCAGGGGTCCCGGGTCGGAAAACACCATATATTTT.